The present T cell receptor beta chain was sequenced within a study of long-term antiretroviral therapy in people with HIV. Regarding the study as a whole: No data on ART adherence, viral resistance or therapy changes. The range of CDR3 lengths in HIV repertoires proved narrower than that found in controls. Clones showing expansion before ART dominated the repertoire at all time points.

A v3.0 immunoSEQ assay was performed at survey level. Generated by immunoSEQ multiplex PCR, the TCRdb table keeps only in-frame clones and is missing some. The sample records about 30,000 clones, approximately 93% being singletons. Comment on this clone: Antigen specificity is unknown.

V lost 6 bases and J 2 bases, leaving 14 bases between the germline ends. Germline CDR1 reads SGHTA; CDR2 reads FQGTGA. This CDR3 contains 14 residues. This TCR was sampled from a man between 35 and 55 years old with HIV. This rearrangement joins TRBV7-3 to TRBJ2-7; D may correspond to TRBD1 or TRBD2 (5 bases each). The starting material was unsorted PBMCs, obtained 6.2 years after starting antiretroviral therapy. CDR3 amino acids: CASRPGRVPYEQYF. In DNA form, the CDR3 reads TGTGCCAGCAGACCGGGACGGGTTCCCTACGAGCAGTACTTC.